A single sample is the source of the 17 T cell receptor beta chains below, sequenced in a study of blood T cell repertoires in COVID-19. The data were produced by immunoSEQ multiplex PCR, yet TCRdb's version contains in-frame clones alone and is incomplete. The table shows hundreds of thousands of clones, with about nine tenths occurring only once. The specimen sequenced was peripheral blood. Receptor source: a woman aged 18-35 years with acute or convalescent COVID-19.

The genes are TRBV6-2 or TRBV6-3 and TRBJ1-3; D not resolved. This CDR3 spans 19 amino acids. V dropped 3 bases and J dropped 7 bases, with 28 bases sitting between them. In germline, CDR1 is MNHEY, CDR2 SVGEGT. CDR3 in amino acids: CASSYRIAGHSPAVNTIYF. The CDR3 nucleotides read TGTGCCAGCAGTTATAGAATCGCGGGCCACAGTCCGGCAGTGAACACCATATATTTT.

This clone has more than one count but fewer than ten. The same CDR3 is also encoded by other DNA sequences in this sample. The chain has TRBV9 and TRBJ1-1; D is perhaps TRBD1 (5 bases). The CDR3 covers 15 residues. Trimming shortened V by 0 bases and J by 2 bases, and 11 bases separated the two germline ends. CDR1 and CDR2 (germline): SGDLS, YYNGEE. The CDR3 sequence: CASSVDGGGNTEAFF. The DNA of the CDR3 is TGTGCCAGCAGCGTAGATGGGGGAGGAAACACTGAAGCTTTCTTT.

This chain links TRBV5-8 with TRBJ2-1; D gene ambiguous. The CDR3 runs to 12 residues. Germline lookup yields CDR1 SGHTS and CDR2 YDEGEE. Trimming removed 0 bases from V and 10 bases from J, with 8 bases in between. The CDR3 DNA reads as TGTGCCAGCAGCTTGGGAAGCACGGAGCAGTTCTTC. Translated, it gives CASSLGSTEQFF.

The genes are TRBV20-1 and TRBJ1-2; possibly TRBD1 for D (5 bases). Germline CDR1 DFQATT, CDR2 SNEGSKA (reference sequence). The CDR3 sequence is 11 residues long. V was clipped by 5 bases and J by 7 bases, with 11 bases between them. CDR3: CSAPGPAGYTF. The CDR3 DNA reads TGCAGTGCTCCAGGGCCGGCTGGCTACACCTTC.

This rearrangement joins TRBV7-9 to TRBJ2-3; 14 positions match TRBD2. The CDR3 sequence is 16 residues long. V dropped 4 bases and J dropped 7; count of bases not matched to a gene: 7. Germline loops: CDR1 SEHNR, CDR2 FQNEAQ (reference sequence). CDR3 region: CASSSARLAGGNTQYF. The CDR3 DNA sequence: TGTGCCAGCAGCTCCGCTAGACTAGCGGGGGGGAATACGCAGTATTTT.

The gene calls are TRBV7-2 and TRBJ1-2; D not resolved. Germline V gene data show CDR1 as SGHTA and CDR2 as FQGNSA. This CDR3 spans 12 amino acids. Trimming pared 5 bases from V and 4 bases from J, leaving 8 bases between. The DNA for the CDR3 is TGTGCCAGCAGCCCACCTATCTATGGCTACACCTTC. Protein product: CASSPPIYGYTF.

The chain links TRBV4-2 to TRBJ2-3; TRBD2 matches 13 bases. The trim removed 2 bases at V and 5 bases at J, leaving 7 bases unmatched. This CDR3 has 17 amino acids. From germline, CDR1 is LGHNA and CDR2 YNFKEQ. CDR3 DNA: TGTGCCAGCAGCCAACTTACTAGCGGGGGGGCCGGAGATACGCAGTATTTT. It is translated as CASSQLTSGGAGDTQYF.

The chain is built from TRBV5-4 and TRBJ1-6, with D possibly being TRBD1 (5 bases). The CDR3 has 16 residues. V was clipped by 3 bases and J by 10 bases, with 20 bases between them. Germline V gene data show CDR1 as SGHNT and CDR2 as YYREEE (reference sequence). CDR3 DNA: TGTGCCAGCAGCTCACGTCAACCGGGGACTCCGTCACCCCTCCACTTT. This gives the protein CASSSRQPGTPSPLHF.

This clone has a single count. The V call is TRBV6-6, the J call TRBJ1-5, with TRBD1 as a possible D gene (5 bases). CDR1 is MNHNY and CDR2 is SVGAGI in the germline V gene (reference sequence). The CDR3 totals 14 residues. Trimming cost V 7 bases and J 0 bases, with 10 bases left between them. The chain's CDR3 is CASIIDSSNQPQHF. For the CDR3, the DNA is TGTGCCAGCATTATCGACAGTAGCAATCAGCCCCAGCATTTT.

The chain employs TRBV6-6 and TRBJ2-5, with 7 bases fitting TRBD1. The CDR3 has 14 residues. V trimming: 2 bases; J trimming: 4 bases; junction bases outside the gene matches: 4. Per germline, CDR1 MNHNY and CDR2 SVGAGI (reference sequence). The DNA of the CDR3 is TGTGCCAGCAGTTACAGGGGGCCGGTAGAGACCCAGTACTTC. Translated: CASSYRGPVETQYF.

This rearrangement joins TRBV19 to TRBJ1-2, with TRBD1 matching over 9 bases. Trimming cost V 6 bases and J 5 bases; bases outside gene matches: 7. There are 14 residues in the CDR3. Germline V gives CDR1 LNHDA, CDR2 SQIVND (reference sequence). The CDR3 region has the DNA TGTGCCAGTAGGACAGCCGGGACAGGGTATGGCTACACCTTC. It is translated as CASRTAGTGYGYTF.

CDR3 coding DNA: TGTGCCAGCAGCTTGGTCGCGGGATACGAGCAGTACTTC. It yields the protein CASSLVAGYEQYF. The rearrangement uses TRBV5-5 and TRBJ2-7, with D possibly matching TRBD2 (6 bases). Germline V gene lookup returns CDR1 SGHKS and CDR2 YYEKEE (reference sequence). V lost 0 bases to trimming and J lost 4 bases, with 8 bases between them. This CDR3 has 13 residues.

V usage is TRBV7-8 and J usage is TRBJ1-1; a weak D match, TRBD1 (6 bases). Germline V gives CDR1 SGHVS, CDR2 FQNEAQ. The CDR3 length is 14 residues. Trimming removed 4 bases at V and 2 bases at J, with 11 bases between. In nucleotides, the CDR3 is TGTGCCAGCAGCTCCCGACAGGACAACACTGAAGCTTTCTTT. Residues: CASSSRQDNTEAFF.

This chain's CDR3 is CASSLFLDSPSLSYEQYF. For the CDR3, the DNA is TGTGCCAGCAGTTTATTCTTGGACAGCCCGAGTTTATCCTACGAGCAGTACTTC. The chain carries TRBV28 and TRBJ2-7; D is possibly TRBD1 (6 bases). CDR3 size: 18 residues. Germline values: CDR1 MDHEN, CDR2 SYDVKM. V was clipped by 1 base and J by 1 base, with 20 bases between them.

The rearrangement uses TRBV5-1 and TRBJ2-7, with 11 bases fitting TRBD1. Germline V gene lookup returns CDR1 SGHRS and CDR2 YFSETQ. Trimming at V came to 4 bases and at J to 7 bases, leaving 10 bases not matched to a gene. This CDR3 region has 15 residues. Here the CDR3 DNA reads TGCGCCAGCAGCATAGGGACAGGGGGTCTGAGGGAGCAGTACTTC. It encodes CASSIGTGGLREQYF.

J is TRBJ2-5 and V is TRBV3-1 (or the pseudogene TRBV3-2); maybe TRBD1 (6 bases). The CDR3 spans 15 residues. Looked up from germline, CDR1 is LGHDT and CDR2 is YNNKEL (reference sequence). V lost 0 bases, J lost 5 bases, and 13 bases lay in between. In nucleotides, the CDR3 is TGTGCCAGCAGCCAAGAGTGGATGGGGGCGGAGACCCAGTACTTC. Its translation: CASSQEWMGAETQYF.

The chain couples TRBV19 to TRBJ2-2; a weak D match, TRBD2 (7 bases). The length of the CDR3 is 16 residues. From germline, CDR1 is LNHDA and CDR2 SQIVND (reference sequence). V shed 8 bases and J shed 5 bases, with 21 bases lying between them. The CDR3 sequence: CASAPPRGGLTGELFF. Written as DNA, the CDR3 is TGTGCCAGTGCACCCCCGAGGGGGGGGTTGACCGGGGAGCTGTTTTTT.